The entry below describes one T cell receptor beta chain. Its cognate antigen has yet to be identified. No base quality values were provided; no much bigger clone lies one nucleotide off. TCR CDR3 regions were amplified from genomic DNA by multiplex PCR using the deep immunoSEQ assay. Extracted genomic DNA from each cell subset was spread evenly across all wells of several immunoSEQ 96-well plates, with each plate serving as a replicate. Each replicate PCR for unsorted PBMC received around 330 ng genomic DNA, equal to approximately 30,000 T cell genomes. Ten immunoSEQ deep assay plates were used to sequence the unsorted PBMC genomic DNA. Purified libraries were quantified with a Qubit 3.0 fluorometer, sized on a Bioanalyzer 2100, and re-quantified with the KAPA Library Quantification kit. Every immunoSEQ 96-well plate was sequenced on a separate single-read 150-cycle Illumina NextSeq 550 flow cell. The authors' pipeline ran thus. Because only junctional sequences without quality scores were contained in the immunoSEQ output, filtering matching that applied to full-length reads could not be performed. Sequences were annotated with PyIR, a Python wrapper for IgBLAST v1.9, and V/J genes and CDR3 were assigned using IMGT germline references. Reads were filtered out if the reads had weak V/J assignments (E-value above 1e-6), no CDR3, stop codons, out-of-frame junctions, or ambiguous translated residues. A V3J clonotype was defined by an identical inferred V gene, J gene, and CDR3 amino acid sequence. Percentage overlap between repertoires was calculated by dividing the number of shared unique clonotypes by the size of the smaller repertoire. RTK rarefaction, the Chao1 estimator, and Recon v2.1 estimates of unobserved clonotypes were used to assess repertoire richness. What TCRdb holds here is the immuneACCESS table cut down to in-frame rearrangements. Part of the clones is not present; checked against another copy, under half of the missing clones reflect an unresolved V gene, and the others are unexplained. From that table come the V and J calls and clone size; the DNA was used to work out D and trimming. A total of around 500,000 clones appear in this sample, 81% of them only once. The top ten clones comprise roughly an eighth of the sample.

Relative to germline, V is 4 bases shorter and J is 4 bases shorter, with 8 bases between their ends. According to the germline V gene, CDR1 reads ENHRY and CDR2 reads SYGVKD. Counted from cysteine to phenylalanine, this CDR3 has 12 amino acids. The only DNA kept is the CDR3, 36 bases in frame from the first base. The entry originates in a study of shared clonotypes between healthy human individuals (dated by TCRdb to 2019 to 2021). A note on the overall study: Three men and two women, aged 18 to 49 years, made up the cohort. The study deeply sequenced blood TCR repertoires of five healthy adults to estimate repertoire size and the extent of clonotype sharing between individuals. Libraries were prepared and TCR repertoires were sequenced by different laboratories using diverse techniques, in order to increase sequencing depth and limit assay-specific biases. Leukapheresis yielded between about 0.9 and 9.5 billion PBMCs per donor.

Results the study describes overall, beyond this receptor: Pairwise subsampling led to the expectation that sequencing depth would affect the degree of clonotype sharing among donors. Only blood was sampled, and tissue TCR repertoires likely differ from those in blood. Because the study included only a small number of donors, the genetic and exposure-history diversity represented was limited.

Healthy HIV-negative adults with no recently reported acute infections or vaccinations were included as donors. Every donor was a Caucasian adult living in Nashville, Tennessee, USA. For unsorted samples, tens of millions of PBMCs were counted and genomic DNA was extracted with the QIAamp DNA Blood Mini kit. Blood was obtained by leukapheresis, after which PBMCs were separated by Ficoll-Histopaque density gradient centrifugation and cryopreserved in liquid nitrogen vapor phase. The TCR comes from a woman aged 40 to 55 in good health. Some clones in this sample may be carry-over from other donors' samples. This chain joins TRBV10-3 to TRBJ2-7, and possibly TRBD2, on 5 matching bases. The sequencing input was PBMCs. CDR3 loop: CAISGGEYEQYF. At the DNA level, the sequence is TGTGCCATCAGTGGTGGGGAGTACGAGCAGTACTTC.